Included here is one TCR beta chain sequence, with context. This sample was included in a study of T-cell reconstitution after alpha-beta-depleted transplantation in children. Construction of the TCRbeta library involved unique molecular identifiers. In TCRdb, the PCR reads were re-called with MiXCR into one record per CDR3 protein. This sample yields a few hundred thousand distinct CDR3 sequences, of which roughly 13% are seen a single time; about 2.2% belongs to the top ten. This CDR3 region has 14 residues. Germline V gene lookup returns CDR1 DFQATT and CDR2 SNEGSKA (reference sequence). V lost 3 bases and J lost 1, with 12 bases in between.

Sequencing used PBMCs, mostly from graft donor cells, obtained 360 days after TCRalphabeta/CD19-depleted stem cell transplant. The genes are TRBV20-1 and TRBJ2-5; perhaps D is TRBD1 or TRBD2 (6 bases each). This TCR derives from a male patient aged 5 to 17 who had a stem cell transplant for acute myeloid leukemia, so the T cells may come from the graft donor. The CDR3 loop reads CSARREGGQETQYF. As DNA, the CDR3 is TGCAGTGCTAGGCGGGAAGGGGGCCAAGAGACCCAGTACTTC.